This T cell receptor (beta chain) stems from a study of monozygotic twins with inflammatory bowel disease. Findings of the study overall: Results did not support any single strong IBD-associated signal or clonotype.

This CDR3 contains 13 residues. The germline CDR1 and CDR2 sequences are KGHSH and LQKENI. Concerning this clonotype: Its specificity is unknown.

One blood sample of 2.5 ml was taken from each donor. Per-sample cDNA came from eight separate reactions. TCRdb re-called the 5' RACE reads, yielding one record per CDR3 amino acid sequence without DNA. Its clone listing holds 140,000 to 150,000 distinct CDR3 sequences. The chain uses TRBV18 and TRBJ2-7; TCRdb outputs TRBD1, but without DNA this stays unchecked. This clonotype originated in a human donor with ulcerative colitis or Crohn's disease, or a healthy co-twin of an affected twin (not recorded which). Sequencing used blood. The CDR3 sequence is CASSPGARYEQYF. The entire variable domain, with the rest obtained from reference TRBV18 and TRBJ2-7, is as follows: NAGVMQNPRHLVRRRGQEARLRCSPMKGHSHVYWYRQLPEEGLKFMVYLQKENIIDESGMPKERFSAEFPKEGPSILRIQQVVRGDSAAYFCASSPGARYEQYFGPGTRLTVT.